Presented here are 2 T cell receptor beta chains from one specimen sequenced in a study of blood T cell repertoires in COVID-19. The table came from immunoSEQ multiplex PCR; TCRdb's copy has only in-frame clones and leaves some out. The sample lists almost 25,000 clones, about 81% seen once, with over 8% in the top ten. The sequencing sample was made of peripheral blood. These receptors were taken from a human donor in a cohort sampled during active COVID-19.

V usage is TRBV7-2 and J usage is TRBJ1-4, with D uncertain. The V end lost 5 bases, the J end lost 5 bases, and 15 bases lay between the germline ends. Germline V CDR1 and CDR2: SGHTA, FQGNSA. CDR3 length: 15 amino acids. CDR3 sequence: CASSPHPGNNEKLFF. CDR3 nucleotides: TGTGCCAGCAGCCCTCATCCCGGGAACAATGAAAAACTGTTTTTT. Variable domain in full (rest from reference TRBV7-2 and TRBJ1-4): GAGVSQSPSNKVTEKGKDVELRCDPISGHTALYWYRQSLGQGLEFLIYFQGNSAPDKSGLPSDRFSAERTGGSVSTLTIQRTQQEDSAVYLCASSPHPGNNEKLFFGSGTQLSVL.

This clone was seen once. This chain connects TRBV29-1 to TRBJ2-2; D call uncertain. V gave up 0 bases and J gave up 3 bases, with 5 bases separating them. Germline assignment: CDR1 SQVTM and CDR2 ANQGSEA. The CDR3 length is 13 residues. The CDR3 region has the DNA TGCAGCGTTGAAGACAGGTACACCGGGGAGCTGTTTTTT. Its protein product is CSVEDRYTGELFF.